What follows is one TCR beta chain and its context. This specimen belongs to a study of monozygotic twins with inflammatory bowel disease. After re-calling the 5' RACE reads, TCRdb lists one entry per CDR3 protein, DNA absent. The sample table sets out tens of thousands of distinct CDR3 sequences. In germline, CDR1 is LGHDT, CDR2 YNNKEL (reference sequence). This CDR3 is 15 amino acids long. The chain links TRBV3-1 to TRBJ2-1; there is no DNA to check the TCRdb D call of TRBD2. This clonotype originated in a human donor with ulcerative colitis or Crohn's disease, or a healthy co-twin of an affected twin (not recorded which). Sequences were obtained from blood. CDR3 residues: CASRPSGSSYNEQFF.